A single sample gave rise to the 3 T cell receptor beta chains below, sequenced in a study of blood T cell repertoires in COVID-19. Clones were sequenced by immunoSEQ multiplex PCR, and TCRdb holds only the in-frame ones, with some missing. The table lists about 250,000 clones, roughly 87% of them singletons, with nearly 6.5% in the top ten. The sequenced sample consisted of PBMCs or T cells enriched from blood (not recorded which). These receptors came from a young woman with acute COVID-19.

The chain combines TRBV5-1 with TRBJ2-1; TRBD1 agrees at 8 bases. This CDR3 has 15 residues. CDR1 SGHRS and CDR2 YFSETQ come from the germline V gene. The V and J ends lost 0 bases and 6 bases, in that order; junction bases with no gene match: 5. The CDR3 DNA reads TGCGCCAGCAGCTTGGCCGAGGACAGGGTCAATGAGCAGTTCTTC. Translating it yields CASSLAEDRVNEQFF. The entire variable domain, with the rest obtained from reference TRBV5-1 and TRBJ2-1, is as follows: KAGVTQTPRYLIKTRGQQVTLSCSPISGHRSVSWYQQTPGQGLQFLFEYFSETQRNKGNFPGRFSGRQFSNSRSEMNVSTLELGDSALYLCASSLAEDRVNEQFFGPGTRLTVL.

This chain uses TRBV7-9 with TRBJ2-1; TRBD1 agrees at 8 bases. CDR3 size: 14 residues. Germline V gene lookup returns CDR1 SEHNR and CDR2 FQNEAQ (reference sequence). With 5 bases clipped from V and 0 bases from J, the junction kept 0 bases outside the gene matches. CDR3 nucleotide sequence: TGTGCCAGCAGCACAGGGGGCTCCTACAATGAGCAGTTCTTC. It yields the protein CASSTGGSYNEQFF. The whole variable domain, filled in from reference TRBV7-9 and TRBJ2-1, reads DTGVSQNPRHKITKRGQNVTFRCDPISEHNRLYWYRQTLGQGPEFLTYFQNEAQLEKSRLLSDRFSAERPKGSFSTLEIQRTEQGDSAMYLCASSTGGSYNEQFFGPGTRLTVL.

This clone has just one count. This chain uses TRBV9 with TRBJ1-2; 11 positions match TRBD1. CDR3 length equals 17 residues. CDR1 and CDR2 from the germline V gene are SGDLS and YYNGEE. V gave up 4 bases and J gave up 3 bases; unmatched junction bases: 11. CDR3 nucleotide sequence: TGTGCCAGCAGCCCTAGGACAGGGGGCCGGAGTGACTATGGCTACACCTTC. This gives the protein CASSPRTGGRSDYGYTF.